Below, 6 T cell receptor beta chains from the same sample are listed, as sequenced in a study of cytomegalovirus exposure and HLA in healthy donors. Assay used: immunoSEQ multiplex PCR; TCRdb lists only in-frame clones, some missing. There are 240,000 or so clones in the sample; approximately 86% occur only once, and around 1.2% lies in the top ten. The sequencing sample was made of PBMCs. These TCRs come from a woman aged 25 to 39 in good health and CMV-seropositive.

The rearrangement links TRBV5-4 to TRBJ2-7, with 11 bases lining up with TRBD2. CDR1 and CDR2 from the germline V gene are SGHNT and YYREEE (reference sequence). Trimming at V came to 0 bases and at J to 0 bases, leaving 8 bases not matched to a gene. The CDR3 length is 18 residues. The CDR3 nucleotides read TGTGCCAGCAGCTTGGTACTAGCGGGAGCGCTGAGCTCCTACGAGCAGTACTTC. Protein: CASSLVLAGALSSYEQYF.

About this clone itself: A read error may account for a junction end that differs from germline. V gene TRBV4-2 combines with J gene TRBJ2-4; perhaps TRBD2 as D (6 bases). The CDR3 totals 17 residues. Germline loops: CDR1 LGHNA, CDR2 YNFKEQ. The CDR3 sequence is CASSQGSGRVAKNIQYF. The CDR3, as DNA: TGTGCCAGCAGCCAAGGTAGCGGTAGAGTAGCCAAAAACATTCAGTACTTT.

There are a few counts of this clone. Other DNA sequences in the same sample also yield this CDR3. CDR3 protein: CASSRDRGYEQYF. As DNA, the CDR3 is TGTGCCAGTAGTAGGGACAGGGGCTACGAGCAGTACTTC. This chain links TRBV19 with TRBJ2-7; 10 nucleotides match TRBD1. Germline CDR1 reads LNHDA; CDR2 reads SQIVND (reference sequence). The V segment lost 4 bases and the J segment 3 bases; nucleotides outside the gene matches: 0. The CDR3 has 13 residues.

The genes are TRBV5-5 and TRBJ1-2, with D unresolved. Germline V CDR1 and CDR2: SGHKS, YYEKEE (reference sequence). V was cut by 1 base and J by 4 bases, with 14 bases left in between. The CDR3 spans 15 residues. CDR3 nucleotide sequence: TGTGCCAGCAGCTTGTGGGCAGAGACGGTCTATGGCTACACCTTC. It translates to CASSLWAETVYGYTF.

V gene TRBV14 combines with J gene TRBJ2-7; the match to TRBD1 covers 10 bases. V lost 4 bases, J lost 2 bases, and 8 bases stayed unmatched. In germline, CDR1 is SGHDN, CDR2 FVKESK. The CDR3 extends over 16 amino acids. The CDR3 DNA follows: TGTGCCAGCAGCCCCCAATCGGGGACAGGGGCCTACGAGCAGTACTTC. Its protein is CASSPQSGTGAYEQYF.

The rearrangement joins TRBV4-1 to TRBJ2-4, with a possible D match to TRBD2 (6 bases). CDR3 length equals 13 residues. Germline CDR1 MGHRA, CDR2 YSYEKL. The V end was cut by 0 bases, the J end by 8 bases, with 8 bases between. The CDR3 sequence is CASSQEGTYIQYF. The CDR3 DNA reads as TGCGCCAGCAGCCAAGAAGGGACTTACATTCAGTACTTC.